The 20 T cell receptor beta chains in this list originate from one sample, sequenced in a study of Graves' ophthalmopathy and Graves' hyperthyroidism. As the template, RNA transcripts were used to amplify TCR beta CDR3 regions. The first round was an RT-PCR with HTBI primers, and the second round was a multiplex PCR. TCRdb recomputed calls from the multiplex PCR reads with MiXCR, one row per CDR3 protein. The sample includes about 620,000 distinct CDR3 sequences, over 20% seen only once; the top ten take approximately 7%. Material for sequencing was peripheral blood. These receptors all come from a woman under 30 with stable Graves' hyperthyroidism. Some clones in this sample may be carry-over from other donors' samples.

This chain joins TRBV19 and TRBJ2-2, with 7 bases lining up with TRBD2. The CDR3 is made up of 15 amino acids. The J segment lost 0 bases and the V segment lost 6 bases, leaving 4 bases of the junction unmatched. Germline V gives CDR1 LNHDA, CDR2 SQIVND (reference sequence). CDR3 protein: CASRSGDANTGELFF. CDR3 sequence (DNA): TGTGCCAGTAGGAGCGGGGACGCGAACACCGGGGAGCTGTTTTTT.

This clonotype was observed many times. CDR3 in amino acids: CASSLTGGLDYGYTF. CDR3 coding DNA: TGCGCCAGCAGCCTAACAGGGGGCTTAGACTATGGCTACACCTTC. This sequence joins TRBV5-1 and TRBJ1-2; 9 nucleotides match TRBD1. Germline CDR1 is SGHRS and CDR2 is YFSETQ. The V gene end was trimmed by 4 bases and the J gene end by 3 bases; junction bases not matched to a gene: 7. The CDR3 has 15 residues.

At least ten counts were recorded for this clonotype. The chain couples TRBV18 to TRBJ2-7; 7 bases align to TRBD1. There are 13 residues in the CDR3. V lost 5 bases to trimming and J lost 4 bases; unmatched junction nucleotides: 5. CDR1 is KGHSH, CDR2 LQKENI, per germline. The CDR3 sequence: CASSITGAYEQYF. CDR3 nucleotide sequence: TGTGCCAGCTCAATCACAGGGGCTTACGAGCAGTACTTC.

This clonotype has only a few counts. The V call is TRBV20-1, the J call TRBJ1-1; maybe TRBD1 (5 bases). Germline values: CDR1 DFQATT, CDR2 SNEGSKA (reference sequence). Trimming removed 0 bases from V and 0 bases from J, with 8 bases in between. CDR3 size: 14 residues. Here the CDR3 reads CSARDSGVNTEAFF. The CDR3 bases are TGCAGTGCTAGAGATTCGGGGGTGAACACTGAAGCTTTCTTT.

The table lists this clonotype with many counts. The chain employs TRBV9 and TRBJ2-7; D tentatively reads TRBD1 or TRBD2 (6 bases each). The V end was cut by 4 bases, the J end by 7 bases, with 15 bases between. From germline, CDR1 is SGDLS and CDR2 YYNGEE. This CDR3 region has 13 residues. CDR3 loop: CASSPSRGPEQYF. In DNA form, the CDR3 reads TGTGCCAGCAGCCCTTCCCGGGGGCCTGAGCAGTACTTC.

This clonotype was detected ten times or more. This CDR3 is CASSFGSSGNTIYF. The CDR3 DNA reads as TGTGCCAGCAGCTTCGGAAGCTCTGGAAACACCATATATTTT. This rearrangement joins TRBV7-2 to TRBJ1-3; D is unclear. Germline V CDR1 and CDR2: SGHTA, FQGNSA. V was clipped by 3 bases and J by 0 bases, with 6 bases between them. This CDR3 contains 14 residues.

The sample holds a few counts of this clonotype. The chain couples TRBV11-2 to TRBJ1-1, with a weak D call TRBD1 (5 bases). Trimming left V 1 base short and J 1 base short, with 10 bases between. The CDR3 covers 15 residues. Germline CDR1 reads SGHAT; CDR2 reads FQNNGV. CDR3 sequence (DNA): TGTGCCAGCAGCTTAGTAGCAACAGGGAACACTGAAGCTTTCTTT. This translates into CASSLVATGNTEAFF.

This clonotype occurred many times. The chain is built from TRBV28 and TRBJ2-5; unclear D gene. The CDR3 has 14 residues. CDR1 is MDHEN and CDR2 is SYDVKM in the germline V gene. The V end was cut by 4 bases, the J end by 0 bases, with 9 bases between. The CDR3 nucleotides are TGTGCCAGCAGTTCTATAATGTACCAAGAGACCCAGTACTTC. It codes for CASSSIMYQETQYF.

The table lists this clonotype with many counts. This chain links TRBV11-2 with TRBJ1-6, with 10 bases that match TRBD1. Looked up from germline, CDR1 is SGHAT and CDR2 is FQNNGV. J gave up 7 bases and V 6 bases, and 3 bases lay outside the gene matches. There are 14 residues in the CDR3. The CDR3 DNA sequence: TGTGCCAGCAGTTTGGACAGGGGGAATTCACCCCTCCACTTT. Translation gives CASSLDRGNSPLHF.

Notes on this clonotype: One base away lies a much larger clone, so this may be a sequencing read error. DNA of the CDR3: TGTGCCAGCAGCCAAGATTTGGGTGCCCAAAACATTCAGTTCTTC. This sequence encodes CASSQDLGAQNIQFF. The chain has TRBV3-1 and TRBJ2-4; D call uncertain. The DNA end lines up better with TRBJ2-1; the J call may be wrong. CDR1 and CDR2 (germline): LGHDT, YNNKEL (reference sequence). The CDR3 has 15 amino acids.

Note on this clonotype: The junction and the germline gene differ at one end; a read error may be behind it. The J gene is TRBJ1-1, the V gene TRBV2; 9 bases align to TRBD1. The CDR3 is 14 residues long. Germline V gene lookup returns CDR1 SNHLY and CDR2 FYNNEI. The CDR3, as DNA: TGTGCCATTGTCGGGACAGGGATGAACTCTGAAGCTTTCTTT. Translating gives CAIVGTGMNSEAFF.

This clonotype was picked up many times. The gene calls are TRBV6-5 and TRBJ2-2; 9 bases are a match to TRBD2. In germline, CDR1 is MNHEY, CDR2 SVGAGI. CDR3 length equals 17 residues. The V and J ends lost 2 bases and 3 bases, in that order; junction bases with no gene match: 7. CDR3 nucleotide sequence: TGTGCCAGCAGTTACCTCCGGGTAGCGGGAGACACCGGGGAGCTGTTTTTT. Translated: CASSYLRVAGDTGELFF.

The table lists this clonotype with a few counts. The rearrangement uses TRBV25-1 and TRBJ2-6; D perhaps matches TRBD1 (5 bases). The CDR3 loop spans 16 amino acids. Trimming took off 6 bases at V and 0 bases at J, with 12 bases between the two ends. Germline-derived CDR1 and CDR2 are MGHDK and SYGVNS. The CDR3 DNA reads TGTGCCAGCAGGGGGCCCCAAGTCTCTGGGGCCAACGTCCTGACTTTC. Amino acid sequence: CASRGPQVSGANVLTF.

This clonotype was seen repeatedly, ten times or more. CDR3 coding DNA: TGTGCCAGCAGCCGCCCACTAACAGGGGATGATGGCTACACCTTC. As protein: CASSRPLTGDDGYTF. The J gene is TRBJ1-2, the V gene TRBV28, with 7 bases identical to TRBD1. The ends lost 6 bases at V and 6 bases at J; junction bases unmatched: 13. The CDR3 has 15 amino acids. CDR1 and CDR2 (germline): MDHEN, SYDVKM.

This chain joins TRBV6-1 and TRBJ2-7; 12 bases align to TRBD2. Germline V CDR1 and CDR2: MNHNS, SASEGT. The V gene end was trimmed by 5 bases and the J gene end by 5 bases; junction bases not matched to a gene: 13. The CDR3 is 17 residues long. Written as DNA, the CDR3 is TGTGCCAGCAGTCAGCTACCTCGGACTAGCGGGAACAACGAGCAGTACTTC. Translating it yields CASSQLPRTSGNNEQYF.

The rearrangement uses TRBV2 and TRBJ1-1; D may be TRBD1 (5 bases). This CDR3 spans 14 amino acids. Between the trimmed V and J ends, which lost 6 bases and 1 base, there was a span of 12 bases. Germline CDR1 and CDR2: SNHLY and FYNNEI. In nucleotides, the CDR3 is TGTGCCAGCAGAGGAACGGGGACGAACACTGAAGCTTTCTTT. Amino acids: CASRGTGTNTEAFF. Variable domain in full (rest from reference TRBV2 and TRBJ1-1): EPEVTQTPSHQVTQMGQEVILRCVPISNHLYFYWYRQILGQKVEFLVSFYNNEISEKSEIFDDQFSVERPDGSNFTLKIRSTKLEDSAMYFCASRGTGTNTEAFFGQGTRLTVV.

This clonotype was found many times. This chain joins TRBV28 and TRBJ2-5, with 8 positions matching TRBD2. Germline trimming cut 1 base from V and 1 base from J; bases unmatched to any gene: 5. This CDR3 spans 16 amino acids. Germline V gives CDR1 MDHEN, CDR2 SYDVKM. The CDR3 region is CASSLSPSGRQETQYF. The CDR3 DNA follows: TGTGCCAGCAGTTTATCGCCTAGCGGGCGCCAAGAGACCCAGTACTTC.

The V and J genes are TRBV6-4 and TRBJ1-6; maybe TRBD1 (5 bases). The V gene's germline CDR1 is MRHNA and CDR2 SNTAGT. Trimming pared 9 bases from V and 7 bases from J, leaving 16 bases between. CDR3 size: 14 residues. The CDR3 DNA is TGTGCCAGTGGGTTCGGGTCAGGGAATTCACCCCTCCACTTT. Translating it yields CASGFGSGNSPLHF.

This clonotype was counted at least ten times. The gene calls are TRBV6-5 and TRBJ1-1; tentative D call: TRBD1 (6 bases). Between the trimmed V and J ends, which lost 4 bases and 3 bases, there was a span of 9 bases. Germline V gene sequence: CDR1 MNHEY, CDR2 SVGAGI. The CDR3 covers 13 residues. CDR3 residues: CASSSGAHTEAFF. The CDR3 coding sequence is TGTGCCAGCAGTTCAGGGGCGCACACTGAAGCTTTCTTT.

DNA of the CDR3: TGCAGTGCGAGTACGGACAGGGGGCTTGAGGAGCAGTACTTC. Its translation is CSASTDRGLEEQYF. This chain joins TRBV20-1 and TRBJ2-7; the match to TRBD1 covers 11 bases. Germline trimming cut 6 bases from V and 7 bases from J; bases unmatched to any gene: 11. The CDR3 extends over 14 amino acids. The germline V gene has CDR1 DFQATT and CDR2 SNEGSKA (reference sequence).